This T cell receptor beta chain was recorded in a study of cytomegalovirus exposure and HLA in healthy donors. This clone was seen only a few times. With 60 Vbeta and 13 Jbeta primers, the PCR was carried out. The repertoire was sequenced with immunoSEQ multiplex PCR; TCRdb's copy has only in-frame clones and lacks some. The repertoire holds roughly 190,000 clones, 75% to 90% seen once, with 0.7% to 0.95% in the top ten. This receptor was obtained from a woman under 30 in good health and CMV-seronegative. Sequencing was carried out using PBMCs.

CDR3: CASSQPGMDTEAFF. The CDR3 DNA follows: TGTGCCAGCAGCCAACCGGGTATGGACACTGAAGCTTTCTTT. V usage is TRBV14 and J usage is TRBJ1-1, with D uncertain. V was clipped by 2 bases and J by 3 bases, with 10 bases between them. Germline CDR1 is SGHDN and CDR2 is FVKESK. The CDR3 spans 14 residues.